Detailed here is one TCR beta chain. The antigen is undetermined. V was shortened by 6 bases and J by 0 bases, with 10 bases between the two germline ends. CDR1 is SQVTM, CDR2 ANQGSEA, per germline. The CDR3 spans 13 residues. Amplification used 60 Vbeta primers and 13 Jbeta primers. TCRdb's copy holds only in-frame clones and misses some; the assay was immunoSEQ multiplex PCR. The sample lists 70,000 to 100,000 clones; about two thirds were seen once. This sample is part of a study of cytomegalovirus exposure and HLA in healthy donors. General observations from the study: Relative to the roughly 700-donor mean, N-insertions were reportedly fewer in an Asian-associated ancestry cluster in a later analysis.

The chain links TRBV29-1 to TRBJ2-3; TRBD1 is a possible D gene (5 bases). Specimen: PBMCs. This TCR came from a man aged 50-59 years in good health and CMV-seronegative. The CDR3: CSVTDHSTDTQYF. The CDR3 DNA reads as TGCAGCGTGACAGATCATAGCACAGATACGCAGTATTTT.